Listed below are T cell receptor beta chains from one sample, sequenced in a study of shared clonotypes between healthy human individuals. Here immunoSEQ multiplex PCR was the method, and the copy in TCRdb shows in-frame clones only, minus some. In the table there are more than 1 million clones, around 78% of which are singletons. Sequenced: memory CD4+ T cells from PBMCs. These receptors all stem from a man aged 18 to 35 in good health. Some clones in this sample may be carry-over from other donors' samples. The CDR3 runs from the conserved cysteine through the conserved F or W. A D gene is named only where the DNA matches it firmly. Not all rows give a size; the values are once, few, many and, for expanded clones, a class.

J gene | D gene | V gene | clone size | CDR3 DNA | CDR3 protein
TRBJ1-3 | TRBD1 | TRBV7-9 | - | TGTGCCAGCAGCGCGGGAATCAACAGGGGCCCGACTGGAAACACCATATATTTT | CASSAGINRGPTGNTIYF
TRBJ2-3 | - | TRBV6-1 | - | TGTGCCAGCAGTGTCATCGGAGATACGCAGTATTTT | CASSVIGDTQYF
TRBJ2-1 | TRBD2 | TRBV19 | - | TGTGCCAGTAGTATAAAGCGGGAGTATGGTGAGCAGTTCTTC | CASSIKREYGEQFF
TRBJ2-7 | TRBD2 | TRBV28 | - | TGTGCCAGCAGCAAAAGCGGGACTCTCTACGAGCAGTACTTC | CASSKSGTLYEQYF
TRBJ1-2 | - | TRBV29-1 | - | TGCAGCGTTGAAGAACGTAATGCCAGGCCGAATGGCTACACCTTC | CSVEERNARPNGYTF
TRBJ2-1 | - | TRBV7-3 | few | TGTGCCAGCAGCTTAGGCCCGGGCAATGAGCAGTTCTTC | CASSLGPGNEQFF
TRBJ2-2 | TRBD2 | TRBV18 | once | TGTGCCAGCTCACCGACTAGCGGGAGGAGTACCGGGGAGCTGTTTTTT | CASSPTSGRSTGELFF
TRBJ2-2 | - | TRBV2 | - | TGTGCCAGCGTGTCGGGGATTCGGGGCACCGGGGAGCTGTTTTTT | CASVSGIRGTGELFF
TRBJ1-4 | - | TRBV28 | few | TGTGCCAGCAGTAACAGTGCAACTAATGAAAAACTGTTTTTT | CASSNSATNEKLFF
TRBJ2-3 | - | TRBV2 | - | TGTGCCAGCAGAAGGTCTCCTACAGATACGCAGTATTTT | CASRRSPTDTQYF
TRBJ1-2 | TRBD1 | TRBV28 | - | TGTGCCAGCAGCCGGACAGGGGTGGGCTACACCTTC | CASSRTGVGYTF
TRBJ1-2 | TRBD1 | TRBV7-8 | - | TGTGCCAGCAGCTTAATACCGGGACAGGGACATAGCTACACCTTC | CASSLIPGQGHSYTF
TRBJ1-5 | - | TRBV18 | few | TGTGCCAGCTCAGGATTAGATAGCAATCAGCCCCAGCATTTT | CASSGLDSNQPQHF
TRBJ2-4 | - | TRBV4-1 | once | TGCGCCAGCAGCCAAGATGCGGGGGCAGCCAAAAACATTCAGTACTTC | CASSQDAGAAKNIQYF
TRBJ2-5 | TRBD2 | TRBV7-2 | once | TGTGCCAGCAGCAGGGGACTAGGGGTCGAGACCCAGTACTTC | CASSRGLGVETQYF
TRBJ2-1 | - | TRBV19 | once | TGTGCCTGCGAGGGGCTAGGAAGCGATGAGCAGTTCTTC | CACEGLGSDEQFF
TRBJ2-7 | TRBD1 | TRBV7-2 | - | TGTGCCAGCAGCTTACGGCTGGGACAGGTATACGAGCAGTACTTC | CASSLRLGQVYEQYF
TRBJ2-7 | - | TRBV15 | - | TGTGCCACCAGCAGGAACACGTTCTACGAGCAGTACTTC | CATSRNTFYEQYF
TRBJ2-1 | - | TRBV29-1 | - | TGCAGCGTTGGGCAGAGGGGGGCGGGACCCTACAATGAGCAGTTCTTC | CSVGQRGAGPYNEQFF
TRBJ1-2 | TRBD1 | TRBV27 | - | TGTGCCAGCAGTCCAACCCCCGTGGGGGGGACAGTCTTCTATGGCTACACCTTC | CASSPTPVGGTVFYGYTF
TRBJ1-2 | - | TRBV7-9 | - | TGTGCCAGCAGCTCCGGGGGGGCTTACAGCTACACCTTC | CASSSGGAYSYTF
TRBJ1-1 | - | TRBV27 | - | TGTGCCAGCAGTCCCTTGGCAGGGAAAGCTTTCTTT | CASSPLAGKAFF
TRBJ2-3 | - | TRBV5-1 | - | TGCGCCAGCCGCCTCACAGGGTTCACAGATACGCAGTATTTT | CASRLTGFTDTQYF
TRBJ1-2 | TRBD1 | TRBV6-5 | few | TGTGCCAGCAGGAACTTACAGGGGGTAATGAGCTACACCTTC | CASRNLQGVMSYTF
TRBJ2-3 | - | TRBV27 | - | TGTGCCAGCAGGATCTCCCCTCCCGCAGATACGCAGTATTTT | CASRISPPADTQYF
TRBJ2-1 | - | TRBV11-1 | - | TGTGCCAGCAGCTCGGGACTGTCCAATGAGCAGTTCTTC | CASSSGLSNEQFF
TRBJ1-5 | TRBD1 | TRBV2 | few | TGTGCCAGCAAGGGGACAGCAGTTAATCAGCCCCAGCATTTT | CASKGTAVNQPQHF
TRBJ2-7 | TRBD1 | TRBV4-1 | - | TGCGCCAGCAGCCGACTAGGACAGGGGGCCGCAAGCGAGCAGTACTTC | CASSRLGQGAASEQYF
TRBJ1-5 | TRBD1 | TRBV28 | - | TGTGCCAGCAGTTCTATAGGACAGGGAAGGGATCAGCCCCAGCATTTT | CASSSIGQGRDQPQHF
TRBJ1-2 | - | TRBV9 | - | TGTGCCAGCAGCGAAGGCTTGGGGCACTATGGCTACACCTTC | CASSEGLGHYGYTF
TRBJ2-1 | - | TRBV18 | few | TGTGCCAGCTCACCAGGTCTTTACAATGAGCAGTTCTTC | CASSPGLYNEQFF
TRBJ2-2 | - | TRBV6-6 | many | TGTGCCAGCACCAGGTCAAGGGCCGGCACCGGGGAGCTGTTTTTT | CASTRSRAGTGELFF
TRBJ2-7 | - | TRBV7-2 | once | TGTGCCAGCAGCTTGAGGGGCGAGCAGTACTTC | CASSLRGEQYF
TRBJ2-2 | TRBD1 | TRBV11-3 | - | TGTGCCAGCAGCCCAGGGGGCCGGGGGAACACCGGGGAGCTGTTTTTT | CASSPGGRGNTGELFF
TRBJ2-5 | - | TRBV29-1 | few | TGCAGCGTTGACCGGGAGGAGACCCAGTACTTC | CSVDREETQYF
TRBJ2-7 | - | TRBV5-5 | - | TGTGCCAGCAGCTTTCGAGGGACTTACGAGCAGTACTTC | CASSFRGTYEQYF
TRBJ2-5 | TRBD1 | TRBV2 | - | TGTGCCAGCAGCCTAGACAGGGATGAGACCCAGTACTTC | CASSLDRDETQYF
TRBJ1-2 | - | TRBV30 | - | TGTGCCTGGAAGCGACAGGAATCCCCTTATGGCTGCACCTTC | CAWKRQESPYGCTF
TRBJ1-1 | - | TRBV7-3 | few | TGTGCCAGCAGCTTAATGGAGAAAACTGAAGCTTTCTTT | CASSLMEKTEAFF
TRBJ2-3 | TRBD2 | TRBV7-9 | - | TGTGCCAGCAGCTCCCAGATCACGACTAGCGGCACAGATACGCAGTATTTT | CASSSQITTSGTDTQYF
TRBJ2-2 | - | TRBV9 | - | TGTGCCAGCACCTCCTTATACACCGGGGAGCTGTTTTTT | CASTSLYTGELFF
TRBJ2-7 | - | TRBV28 | - | TGTGCCAGCCTTTCTCCACCGGGACGGAATACCTACGAGCAGTACTTC | CASLSPPGRNTYEQYF
TRBJ2-7 | - | TRBV4-2 | - | TGTGCCAGCAGCCAAGGCCCGTTGGCGACCTACGAGCAGTACTTC | CASSQGPLATYEQYF
TRBJ1-2 | TRBD1 | TRBV18 | - | TGTGCCAGCTCATCATACAATCCGGGACAGGGGGTTGGCTACACCTTC | CASSSYNPGQGVGYTF
TRBJ2-7 | - | TRBV6-5 | few | TGTGCCAGCAGTTGGGCGGGGAAGCAGTACTTC | CASSWAGKQYF
TRBJ2-4 | - | TRBV27 | - | TGTGCCAGCAGTACCCGGACAGCTCAAGCCAAAAACATTCAGTACTTC | CASSTRTAQAKNIQYF
TRBJ2-7 | TRBD1 | TRBV6-1 | - | TGTGCCAGCAGTGAACGAGGGACAGGACTCTACGAGCAGTACTTC | CASSERGTGLYEQYF
TRBJ2-5 | - | TRBV18 | - | TGTGCCAGCGCTGAGGGGGAGACCCAGTACTTC | CASAEGETQYF
TRBJ2-3 | - | TRBV12-5 | - | TGTGCTAGTGGTTTGGGTAGCGGCGGCACAGATACGCAGTATTTT | CASGLGSGGTDTQYF
TRBJ2-1 | - | TRBV30 | - | TGTGCCTGGGGCGCCGGAACAGGGGGGGATGAGCAGTTCTTC | CAWGAGTGGDEQFF
TRBJ2-1 | - | TRBV27 | - | TGTGCCAGCAGCCCACAGGGTGCGACCTCGAATGAGCAGTTCTTC | CASSPQGATSNEQFF
TRBJ1-4 | TRBD1 | TRBV7-9 | - | TGTGCCAGCAGCTTAGCGACAGGGGGCGAAAAACTGTTTTTT | CASSLATGGEKLFF
TRBJ1-1 | - | TRBV7-9 | - | TGTGCCAGCAGCTTGGGTAGGGGCCCTTGGAACACTGAAGCTTTCTTT | CASSLGRGPWNTEAFF
TRBJ1-6 | - | TRBV4-1 | - | TGCGCCAGCAGCCAAGAAAGTGTAGGGGGAGAGGCCCTCCACTTT | CASSQESVGGEALHF
TRBJ2-7 | TRBD2 | TRBV6-1 | - | TGTGCCAGCTCCGGGGGGGCGATCTACGAGCAGTACTTC | CASSGGAIYEQYF
TRBJ2-1 | - | TRBV21-1 | - | TGTGCCAGCAGCGATACCTTTACTAGCGGGAGGAGGAATGAGCAGTTCTTC | CASSDTFTSGRRNEQFF
TRBJ1-2 | - | TRBV19 | - | TGTGCCAGTAGCCTGTGGGCAGTATCAGGTGGCTACACCTTC | CASSLWAVSGGYTF
TRBJ2-2 | - | TRBV13 | - | TGTGCCAGCACCTACGGACAGCGCACCGGGGAGCTGTTTTTT | CASTYGQRTGELFF
TRBJ2-2 | TRBD2 | TRBV5-1 | - | TGCGCCAGCAGCTTGGAAGGAGCGGGGGGCACCGGGGAGCTGTTTTTT | CASSLEGAGGTGELFF
TRBJ2-1 | - | TRBV4-3 | - | TGCGCCAGCAGCCAAAGATTGGGGACACCACCCTACAATGAGCAGTTCTTC | CASSQRLGTPPYNEQFF